This entry lists 11 T cell receptor beta chains sequenced from one sample in a study of blood T cell repertoires in COVID-19. Sequencing used immunoSEQ multiplex PCR; TCRdb keeps in-frame clones, though not all of them. The table has just under 60,000 clones, 65% to 85% seen once. The sample was peripheral blood. The receptors were gathered from an elderly man with COVID-19, enrolled during active disease.

The rearrangement uses TRBV4-1 and TRBJ1-6; TRBD1 agrees at 10 bases. The CDR3 contains 17 residues. J lost 8 bases, V lost 1 base, and 8 bases had no gene match. Germline V gene sequence: CDR1 MGHRA, CDR2 YSYEKL. CDR3 sequence: CASSQVPTGGAYSPLHF. In DNA form, the CDR3 reads TGCGCCAGCAGCCAAGTCCCGACAGGGGGCGCGTATTCACCCCTCCACTTT.

The gene calls are TRBV5-1 and TRBJ1-5; a weak D match, TRBD1 (6 bases). CDR1 SGHRS and CDR2 YFSETQ come from the germline V gene. The CDR3 sequence is 15 residues long. V lost 4 bases and J 3 bases, leaving 14 bases between the germline ends. CDR3 sequence (DNA): TGCGCCAGCAGCCCCGGTACAGGGAACAATCAGCCCCAGCATTTT. Translating gives CASSPGTGNNQPQHF. Combining the CDR3 with reference TRBV5-1 and TRBJ1-5 gives the whole variable domain KAGVTQTPRYLIKTRGQQVTLSCSPISGHRSVSWYQQTPGQGLQFLFEYFSETQRNKGNFPGRFSGRQFSNSRSEMNVSTLELGDSALYLCASSPGTGNNQPQHFGDGTRLSIL.

The chain uses TRBV18 and TRBJ2-5; 8 bases are shared with TRBD1. V gave up 6 bases and J gave up 3 bases; unmatched junction bases: 12. In germline, CDR1 is KGHSH, CDR2 LQKENI. This CDR3 is 16 amino acids long. CDR3 coding DNA: TGTGCCAGCTCGCAAACCCGCAGGGGGCTGAAAGAGACCCAGTACTTC. It translates to CASSQTRRGLKETQYF.

The chain carries TRBV29-1 and TRBJ1-5; 7 bases are shared with TRBD1. The CDR3 has 13 amino acids. Germline V gene lookup returns CDR1 SQVTM and CDR2 ANQGSEA. V dropped 7 bases and J dropped 5; count of bases not matched to a gene: 8. For the CDR3, the DNA is TGCAGCGCCGCAGACAGGGTAGATCAGCCCCAGCATTTT. Its protein product is CSAADRVDQPQHF.

The gene calls are TRBV18 and TRBJ2-7; 9 positions match TRBD1. CDR3 length equals 14 residues. Germline-derived CDR1 and CDR2 are KGHSH and LQKENI. V dropped 3 bases and J dropped 7; count of bases not matched to a gene: 7. The chain's CDR3 is CASSPRDRVREQYF. As DNA, the CDR3 is TGTGCCAGCTCACCTCGGGACAGGGTGAGGGAGCAGTACTTC.

The chain has TRBV2 and TRBJ2-6, with 7 bases fitting TRBD2. V shed 6 bases, J shed 2 bases, and the junction held 1 base outside the gene matches. Germline CDR1 and CDR2: SNHLY and FYNNEI. The CDR3 is made up of 14 amino acids. The CDR3 DNA reads as TGTGCCAGCAGGGGAGGGACTGGGGCCAACGTCCTGACTTTC. This sequence encodes CASRGGTGANVLTF.

J is TRBJ2-1 and V is TRBV6-2 or TRBV6-3; 7 bases match TRBD2. J lost 10 bases, V lost 6 bases, and 6 bases had no gene match. The germline V gene encodes CDR1 MNHEY and CDR2 SVGEGT. The CDR3 length is 12 residues. CDR3 coding DNA: TGTGCCAGCAGCAGACTAGCCCCCGAGCAGTTCTTC. Its translation: CASSRLAPEQFF.

The chain couples TRBV7-2 to TRBJ1-4; D is uncertain. CDR1 SGHTA and CDR2 FQGNSA come from the germline V gene. The CDR3 consists of 14 residues. V lost 5 bases and J lost 6, with 13 bases in between. This chain's CDR3 is CASSRTMTYEKLFF. As DNA, the CDR3 is TGTGCCAGCAGCCGTACGATGACTTATGAAAAACTGTTTTTT.

Written as DNA, the CDR3 is TGTGCCACCAGTGATTCGACAGGGGTTAGCTCTGGAAACACCATATATTTT. As protein: CATSDSTGVSSGNTIYF. The chain joins TRBV24-1 to TRBJ1-3, with 8 positions matching TRBD1. The germline V gene encodes CDR1 KGHDR and CDR2 SFDVKD. V shed 2 bases and J 0 bases; nucleotides not matched to a gene: 5. The CDR3 runs to 17 residues.

This chain joins TRBV15 and TRBJ2-2; TRBD1 might be the D (6 bases). Trimming shortened V by 0 bases and J by 3 bases, and 8 bases separated the two germline ends. There are 15 residues in the CDR3. Per the germline V gene, CDR1 is LNHNV and CDR2 is YYDKDF (reference sequence). The CDR3 protein is CATSRETGYTGELFF. As DNA, the CDR3 is TGTGCCACCAGCAGAGAAACAGGGTACACCGGGGAGCTGTTTTTT. Full variable domain (remainder filled in from reference TRBV15 and TRBJ2-2): DAMVIQNPRYQVTQFGKPVTLSCSQTLNHNVMYWYQQKSSQAPKLLFHYYDKDFNNEADTPDNFQSRRPNTSFCFLDIRSPGLGDTAMYLCATSRETGYTGELFFGEGSRLTVL.

This sequence joins TRBV7-9 and TRBJ2-1; TRBD2 might be the D (6 bases). V lost 5 bases and J lost 11, with 10 bases in between. Germline assignment: CDR1 SEHNR and CDR2 FQNEAQ (reference sequence). The CDR3 is 11 amino acids. The CDR3 nucleotides are TGTGCCAGCAGCGCCCTAGCGAAGCAGTTCTTC. This translates into CASSALAKQFF.